These T cell receptor beta chains were read from a single sample in a study of metastatic and nonmetastatic thyroid tumors. TCRdb re-called the PCR reads via MiXCR. Among some 30,000 clones listed, roughly 4.2% were seen once. What was sequenced was blood. The receptors stem from a female donor with papillary thyroid cancer or a benign thyroid nodule (not recorded which). Some clones in this sample may be carry-over from other donors' samples. CDR3s include the opening cysteine and the closing phenylalanine or tryptophan. D genes are given only for firm matches. Some rows have no size entry. The others give once, few or many, or a class for an expanded clone.

j_gene,abundance,v_gene,d_gene,CDR3aa,CDR3nt
TRBJ2-1,many,TRBV9,-,CASSVYGNRAYEQFF,TGTGCCAGCAGCGTATATGGGAATCGGGCCTATGAGCAGTTCTTC
TRBJ1-1,-,TRBV27,-,CASSLLGPNTEAFF,TGTGCCAGCAGTTTATTAGGTCCGAACACTGAAGCTTTCTTT
TRBJ2-7,many,TRBV19,-,CASSKPQSYEQYF,TGTGCCAGTAGTAAGCCCCAAAGCTACGAGCAGTACTTC
TRBJ1-4,-,TRBV12-3/TRBV12-4,-,CASTRGSNEKLFF,TGTGCCAGCACTAGGGGAAGTAATGAAAAACTGTTTTTT
TRBJ2-7,-,TRBV20-1,-,CSASIRGDSYEQYF,TGCAGTGCTAGTATTAGGGGCGATAGCTACGAGCAGTACTTC
TRBJ2-1,few,TRBV6-1,-,CASSLSLAPSSYNEQFF,TGTGCCAGCAGTCTGTCGTTGGCGCCGAGCTCCTACAATGAGCAGTTCTTC
TRBJ1-2,-,TRBV6-4,-,CASSGGAGEAYTF,TGTGCCAGCAGTGGGGGGGCAGGGGAGGCCTACACCTTC
TRBJ1-4,many,TRBV4-1,-,CASSQDRYRSNEKLFF,TGCGCCAGCAGCCAAGATAGGTACAGATCTAATGAAAAACTGTTTTTT
TRBJ2-6,-,TRBV28,-,CASSRRVGAGANVLTF,TGTGCCAGCTCCCGACGGGTTGGCGCTGGGGCCAACGTCCTGACTTTC
TRBJ2-1,medium-sized,TRBV27,-,CASRKQPRYNEQFF,TGTGCCAGCAGAAAACAGCCCCGCTACAATGAGCAGTTCTTC
TRBJ1-2,few,TRBV5-1,-,CASSLVGGTDGYTF,TGCGCCAGCAGCTTGGTGGGGGGCACGGATGGCTACACCTTC
TRBJ2-2,many,TRBV28,-,CASSETFYRPKNTGELFF,TGTGCCAGCAGTGAGACCTTTTATAGGCCTAAGAACACCGGGGAGCTGTTTTTT
TRBJ2-1,-,TRBV5-1,TRBD2,CASSLGGERTSGPNEQFF,TGCGCCAGCAGCTTGGGTGGAGAAAGGACTAGCGGTCCGAATGAGCAGTTCTTC
TRBJ2-5,-,TRBV6-1,-,CASSGTPRWWVLETQYF,TGTGCCAGCAGTGGCACCCCCCGATGGTGGGTCTTGGAGACCCAGTACTTC
TRBJ1-2,few,TRBV27,-,CASRPQGLYGYTF,TGTGCCAGCAGACCACAGGGCCTCTATGGCTACACCTTC
TRBJ1-1,many,TRBV20-1,TRBD1,CSAPTRQGNTEAFF,TGCAGTGCCCCGACCCGACAGGGGAACACTGAAGCTTTCTTT
TRBJ2-7,-,TRBV12-3/TRBV12-4,TRBD1,CASSPGTGGNYEQYF,TGTGCCAGCAGCCCCGGGACAGGGGGCAATTACGAGCAGTACTTC
TRBJ1-2,few,TRBV6-2/TRBV6-3,-,CASSRAGNYGYTF,TGTGCCAGCAGTCGGGCAGGGAACTATGGCTACACCTTC
TRBJ2-5,few,TRBV7-2,TRBD2,CASSLAGGLETQYF,TGTGCCAGCTCCCTAGCGGGAGGGTTGGAGACCCAGTACTTC
TRBJ2-3,few,TRBV19,TRBD2,CASSDLTSVTDTQYF,TGTGCCAGTAGTGACTTGACTAGCGTAACCGATACGCAGTATTTT
TRBJ2-1,-,TRBV20-1,-,CSAINRAGSSYNEEFF,TGCAGTGCTATAAACCGGGCCGGGAGCTCCTACAATGAGGAGTTCTTC
TRBJ2-6,few,TRBV6-1,-,CASSVGANVLTF,TGTGCCAGCAGTGTTGGGGCCAACGTCCTGACTTTC
TRBJ2-1,medium-sized,TRBV6-1,TRBD1,CASSTYRGWEQFF,TGTGCCAGCAGTACCTACAGGGGGTGGGAGCAGTTCTTC
TRBJ2-1,few,TRBV3-1,-,CASSQRASYNEQFF,TGTGCCAGCAGCCAGAGGGCCTCCTACAATGAGCAGTTCTTC
TRBJ2-2,-,TRBV5-1,-,CSRSLVFHRDTGELFF,TGTTCCCGCAGCTTAGTTTTTCACAGGGACACCGGGGAGCTGTTTTTT
TRBJ2-1,many,TRBV9,-,CASSVVGSGSYNEQFF,TGTGCCAGCAGCGTAGTCGGTAGCGGTTCTTACAATGAGCAGTTCTTC
TRBJ2-7,many,TRBV5-5,TRBD2,CASSPFGLAGRYEQYF,TGTGCCAGCAGCCCCTTCGGACTAGCGGGACGCTACGAGCAGTACTTC
TRBJ2-7,many,TRBV5-6,-,CASSQTGEQYF,TGTGCCAGCAGCCAAACGGGGGAGCAGTACTTC
TRBJ1-2,medium-sized,TRBV27,-,CASSLRGQGGYTF,TGTGCCAGCAGTTTAAGGGGCCAAGGGGGCTACACCTTC
TRBJ2-5,many,TRBV5-1,TRBD2,CASSLAVGGGLSETQYF,TGCGCCAGCAGCTTGGCCGTGGGGGGAGGGCTCTCGGAGACCCAGTACTTC
TRBJ1-2,many,TRBV7-8,TRBD1,CASSLAEQGPNYGYTAGYGYTF,TGTGCCAGCAGCTTAGCAGAACAGGGGCCTAACTATGGCTACACCGCTGGGTATGGCTACACCTTC
TRBJ1-1,many,TRBV28,-,CASSLSPGNALSTEAFF,TGTGCCAGCAGTTTATCCCCAGGGAATGCGTTGAGCACTGAAGCTTTCTTT
TRBJ2-1,-,TRBV6-1,TRBD2,CASPGTSGPHEQFF,TGTGCCAGCCCCGGGACTAGCGGGCCCCATGAGCAGTTCTTC
TRBJ2-2,medium-sized,TRBV19,TRBD2,CASSTLAGVGELFF,TGTGCCAGTAGTACGCTAGCGGGAGTAGGTGAGCTGTTTTTT
TRBJ1-2,medium-sized,TRBV19,TRBD1,CASSITGVGSYGYTF,TGTGCCAGTAGTATAACAGGGGTGGGTAGCTATGGCTACACCTTC